This is a list of T cell receptor beta chains from one sample in a study of CD4+ T cells in melanoma. This table comes from immunoSEQ multiplex PCR, and its TCRdb copy is limited to in-frame clones, with some not included. The repertoire consists of some 150,000 clones, with around nine tenths occurring once and the leading ten covering more than 1.5%. These receptors originate from a human donor with melanoma. Each CDR3 is given with its conserved first and last residue. Each record gives: CDR3 protein, CDR3 DNA, J gene, V gene, D gene, clone size. D genes are given only for firm matches. Expanded clones get a size class; other rows say once, few or many, or leave the size out.

cdr3_aa: CASSLGQGSIGEKLFF; cdr3_nt: TGCGCCAGCAGCTTGGGACAGGGGTCGATCGGTGAAAAACTGTTTTTT; j_call: TRBJ1-4; v_call: TRBV5-1; d_call: TRBD1; clone_size: -
cdr3_aa: CASSRTGGTKTQYF; cdr3_nt: TGTGCCAGCAGCCGGACAGGGGGAACGAAGACCCAGTACTTC; j_call: TRBJ2-5; v_call: TRBV11-2; d_call: TRBD1; clone_size: few
cdr3_aa: CASSRREDTEAFF; cdr3_nt: TGTGCCAGCAGCCGGCGGGAGGACACTGAAGCTTTCTTT; j_call: TRBJ1-1; v_call: TRBV11-1; d_call: -; clone_size: -
cdr3_aa: CASSPKGQGAAGNQPQHF; cdr3_nt: TGTGCCAGCTCACCGAAGGGTCAGGGAGCCGCAGGGAATCAGCCCCAGCATTTT; j_call: TRBJ1-5; v_call: TRBV18; d_call: -; clone_size: -
cdr3_aa: CASSFAGGRTEAFF; cdr3_nt: TGTGCCAGTAGTTTTGCAGGGGGCCGGACTGAAGCTTTCTTT; j_call: TRBJ1-1; v_call: TRBV19; d_call: TRBD1; clone_size: -
cdr3_aa: CASSQYRGLRSPTF; cdr3_nt: TGTGCCAGCAGCCAATACAGGGGGCTAAGGTCGCCCACCTTC; j_call: TRBJ1-2; v_call: TRBV4-2; d_call: TRBD1; clone_size: -
cdr3_aa: CASSLDQGQPQHF; cdr3_nt: TGCGCCAGCAGCTTGGACCAGGGTCAGCCCCAGCATTTT; j_call: TRBJ1-5; v_call: TRBV5-1; d_call: -; clone_size: -
cdr3_aa: CASSLAGGPNQPQHF; cdr3_nt: TGTGCCAGCAGCTTAGCAGGGGGCCCGAATCAGCCCCAGCATTTT; j_call: TRBJ1-5; v_call: TRBV11-2; d_call: TRBD1; clone_size: -
cdr3_aa: CASSFGLTDTQYF; cdr3_nt: TGTGCCAGCAGCTTCGGGCTCACAGATACGCAGTATTTT; j_call: TRBJ2-3; v_call: TRBV7-9; d_call: -; clone_size: -
cdr3_aa: CASSFAAVSYNEQFF; cdr3_nt: TGCGCCAGCAGCTTCGCGGCGGTATCCTACAATGAGCAGTTCTTC; j_call: TRBJ2-1; v_call: TRBV5-1; d_call: -; clone_size: -
cdr3_aa: CASSIVPAGEQYF; cdr3_nt: TGTGCCAGTAGTATAGTTCCCGCCGGGGAGCAGTACTTC; j_call: TRBJ2-7; v_call: TRBV19; d_call: -; clone_size: once
cdr3_aa: CASSPGTGGARLDGYTF; cdr3_nt: TGTGCCAGCAGCCCTGGGACAGGGGGCGCCCGGTTGGACGGCTACACCTTC; j_call: TRBJ1-2; v_call: TRBV5-4; d_call: TRBD1; clone_size: -
cdr3_aa: CASSHKGISTDTQYF; cdr3_nt: TGCGCCAGCAGTCATAAGGGGATTAGCACAGATACGCAGTATTTT; j_call: TRBJ2-3; v_call: TRBV10-2; d_call: -; clone_size: once
cdr3_aa: CRADLDEQYF; cdr3_nt: TGCAGGGCGGACTTGGACGAGCAGTACTTC; j_call: TRBJ2-7; v_call: TRBV20-1; d_call: -; clone_size: -
cdr3_aa: CASSFAGTGANEQYF; cdr3_nt: TGCGCCAGCAGCTTCGCCGGGACAGGGGCCAACGAGCAGTACTTC; j_call: TRBJ2-7; v_call: TRBV5-1; d_call: TRBD1; clone_size: -
cdr3_aa: CASRGQWNSPLHF; cdr3_nt: TGTGCCAGCCGAGGACAGTGGAATTCACCCCTCCACTTT; j_call: TRBJ1-6; v_call: TRBV7-2; d_call: -; clone_size: -
cdr3_aa: CASSYSRVSGNTIYF; cdr3_nt: TGTGCCAGCAGTTACTCCCGGGTCTCTGGAAACACCATATATTTT; j_call: TRBJ1-3; v_call: TRBV6-5; d_call: -; clone_size: -
cdr3_aa: CASSQIGVGQPQHF; cdr3_nt: TGCGCCAGCAGCCAAATAGGGGTAGGTCAGCCCCAGCATTTT; j_call: TRBJ1-5; v_call: TRBV4-1; d_call: -; clone_size: -
cdr3_aa: CASSSGYYEQYF; cdr3_nt: TGTGCCAGCAGCTCGGGCTACTACGAGCAGTACTTC; j_call: TRBJ2-7; v_call: TRBV7-8; d_call: -; clone_size: -
cdr3_aa: CASSRRYGYTF; cdr3_nt: TGTGCCAGCAGCCGTCGCTATGGCTACACCTTC; j_call: TRBJ1-2; v_call: TRBV12-1; d_call: -; clone_size: -
cdr3_aa: CASGGLRGTPLHF; cdr3_nt: TGTGCTAGTGGTGGACTCAGGGGGACACCCCTCCACTTT; j_call: TRBJ1-6; v_call: TRBV12-5; d_call: TRBD1; clone_size: -
cdr3_aa: CAFRTTNYGYTF; cdr3_nt: TGTGCCTTTAGGACAACAAACTATGGCTACACCTTC; j_call: TRBJ1-2; v_call: TRBV30; d_call: -; clone_size: -
cdr3_aa: CASSELLTYEQYF; cdr3_nt: TGTGCCAGCAGTGAACTCCTAACCTACGAGCAGTACTTC; j_call: TRBJ2-7; v_call: TRBV2; d_call: -; clone_size: once
cdr3_aa: CASRRLGTDTQYF; cdr3_nt: TGTGCCAGCAGAAGACTCGGCACAGATACGCAGTATTTT; j_call: TRBJ2-3; v_call: TRBV13; d_call: -; clone_size: -
cdr3_aa: CASSIVTPTQYF; cdr3_nt: TGTGCCAGCAGTATAGTCACTCCGACCCAGTACTTC; j_call: TRBJ2-5; v_call: TRBV5-5; d_call: -; clone_size: -